The 5 T cell receptor beta chains in this list originate from one sample, sequenced in a study of spatial heterogeneity in lung cancer. Findings and caveats of the study: Intratumoral expanded alpha and beta TCR counts were found to track tumor mutation counts.

MiXCR was run by TCRdb on the 5' RACE reads, yielding one entry per CDR3 protein. The table has about 5,000 distinct CDR3 sequences, 7% to 8% seen once. Documented time point: sample taken at primary tumor resection. Their target antigens are unknown. The sample was lung tumor tissue, taken at surgery. The receptor source for this set is a female donor with early-stage non-small cell lung cancer.

There are many counts of this clonotype. This chain uses TRBV6-2 or TRBV6-3 with TRBJ2-7; D unresolved. CDR3 length equals 13 residues. Trimming removed 7 bases at V and 5 bases at J, with 15 bases between. CDR1 is MNHEY, CDR2 SVGEGT, per germline. CDR3 sequence reads: CASTYGPGHEQYF. The CDR3 DNA reads as TGTGCCAGCACCTATGGGCCGGGTCACGAGCAGTACTTC.

J is TRBJ2-5 and V is TRBV9; the match to TRBD2 covers 9 bases. Per germline, CDR1 SGDLS and CDR2 YYNGEE. CDR3 length equals 15 residues. V shed 1 base, J shed 1 base, and the junction held 2 bases outside the gene matches. Written as DNA, the CDR3 is TGTGCCAGCAGCGTACTAGCGGGGAGCCAAGAGACCCAGTACTTC. It codes for CASSVLAGSQETQYF.

Sample share makes this clonotype medium-sized. The CDR3 reads CASRGLVEQYF. CDR3 nucleotides: TGTGCCAGCAGAGGACTTGTAGAGCAGTACTTC. The chain has TRBV28 and TRBJ2-7, with a weak D call TRBD2 (5 bases). The CDR3 covers 11 residues. Trimming took off 6 bases at V and 7 bases at J, with 10 bases between the two ends. In germline, CDR1 is MDHEN, CDR2 SYDVKM.

This clonotype is categorized as medium-sized. The J gene is TRBJ2-7, the V gene TRBV20-1, with 8 bases aligning to TRBD1. The CDR3 consists of 16 residues. The junction had 14 bases not matched to a gene; V was cut back by 0 bases and J by 7 bases. Germline V gene lookup returns CDR1 DFQATT and CDR2 SNEGSKA (reference sequence). In DNA form, the CDR3 reads TGCAGTGCTAGAGATCGATCGACAGGGGCCTTGAAGGAGCAGTACTTC. This gives the protein CSARDRSTGALKEQYF.

This clonotype qualifies as medium-sized. This chain links TRBV7-2 with TRBJ2-1; TRBD2 is a possible D gene (6 bases). The germline V gene has CDR1 SGHTA and CDR2 FQGNSA. The length of the CDR3 is 17 residues. V was cut by 1 base and J by 1 base, with 14 bases left in between. The chain's CDR3 is CASSLVGSVGSYNEQFF. The CDR3, as DNA: TGTGCCAGCAGCTTAGTCGGGAGTGTTGGGTCCTACAATGAGCAGTTCTTC.